The 2 T cell receptor beta chains listed next were all sequenced from one sample in a study of T cell responses to AZD1222 COVID-19 vaccine (dated by TCRdb to the early 2020s). In light of the paper, this sample's time point label describes: baseline before first vaccination. Library preparation employed the immunoSEQ multiplex PCR assay. In TCRdb, the immuneACCESS table is reduced to in-frame sequences with V and J assigned. These tables do not hold every clone; where another copy was compared, an unresolved V gene accounts for under half, and the others remain unexplained. The sample yields about 100,000 clones; just under 90% were counted once. 2.5% to 4% of the sample lies in the top ten. The sequenced sample was peripheral blood, obtained on day 0 of AZD1222 vaccination. The receptors shown here come from an adult in good health.

This clone has a handful of counts. V usage is TRBV28 and J usage is TRBJ2-3; 9 positions agree with TRBD2. The CDR3 covers 15 residues. Germline CDR1 and CDR2: MDHEN and SYDVKM. The junction had 8 bases not matched to a gene; V was cut back by 7 bases and J by 3 bases. The CDR3 nucleotides read TGTGCCAGCAAGGGGCGGGGGGGCAGAACAGATACGCAGTATTTT. This translates into CASKGRGGRTDTQYF.

The V and J genes are TRBV18 and TRBJ2-7; TRBD1 matches 7 bases. The length of the CDR3 is 15 residues. Germline CDR1 reads KGHSH; CDR2 reads LQKENI. Germline trimming cut 0 bases from V and 4 bases from J; bases unmatched to any gene: 6. CDR3 sequence: CASSPPTTGKYEQYF. DNA of the CDR3: TGTGCCAGCTCACCACCGACGACAGGGAAATACGAGCAGTACTTC.